The present T cell receptor beta chain was sequenced within a study of blood T cell repertoires in COVID-19. Germline values: CDR1 KGHSH, CDR2 LQKENI. V was shortened by 4 bases and J by 3 bases, with 12 bases between the two germline ends. CDR3 size: 14 residues. The authors' processing: Reference gene primer amplification gave estimated nucleated cell counts. TCRdb's copy holds only in-frame clones and misses some; the assay was immunoSEQ multiplex PCR. V, J and clone size are taken as reported in that table, and D and trimming were inferred from the DNA itself. Of a few hundred thousand clones in the sample, about 87% were seen once.

The chain uses TRBV18 and TRBJ1-1, with D hard to call. The sequence derives from a woman aged 45-65 years who had recovered from COVID-19. The specimen was PBMCs or T cells enriched from blood (not recorded which). Here the CDR3 reads CASSLRQQYTEAFF. DNA for the CDR3: TGTGCCAGCTCACTCAGACAACAGTACACTGAAGCTTTCTTT.